These 21 T cell receptor beta chains were all obtained from the same sample, sequenced in a study of technical replicates of blood from a handful of donors. Profiling relied on immunoSEQ multiplex PCR, and the TCRdb table lists in-frame clones only, not all of them. Seen here are approximately 79,000 clones, about 91% observed once, and the top ten hold 0.3% to 0.45%. Input material: T cells isolated from PBMCs. The receptors stem from a human donor in good health.

CDR3 sequence: CASSLGGGRQYNEQFF. CDR3 DNA sequence: TGTGCCAGCAGCTTGGGGGGAGGGCGTCAATACAATGAGCAGTTCTTC. The chain couples TRBV5-6 to TRBJ2-1; 7 bases match TRBD2. This CDR3 spans 16 amino acids. Germline loops: CDR1 SGHDT, CDR2 YYEEEE. The V segment lost 0 bases and the J segment 4 bases; nucleotides outside the gene matches: 7.

The V gene is TRBV6-5, the J gene TRBJ2-2; 13 bases are a match to TRBD2. Germline assignment: CDR1 MNHEY and CDR2 SVGAGI. Losses at the gene ends were 7 bases for V and 8 bases for J; bases not matched to a gene: 4. The CDR3 length is 14 residues. This CDR3 reads CASTRTSGRGELFF. CDR3 DNA: TGTGCCAGCACTAGGACTAGCGGGAGAGGGGAGCTGTTTTTT.

The genes are TRBV28 and TRBJ2-7; D is possibly TRBD1 (6 bases). Germline V gene lookup returns CDR1 MDHEN and CDR2 SYDVKM. This CDR3 spans 13 amino acids. Trimming removed 6 bases from V and 2 bases from J, with 11 bases in between. CDR3 amino acids: CASSYRVTYEQYF. CDR3 nucleotide sequence: TGTGCCAGCAGCTACAGGGTGACCTACGAGCAGTACTTC.

In nucleotides, the CDR3 is TGTGCCAGTAGCCTTTCTAACTACGAGCAGTACTTC. Its translation: CASSLSNYEQYF. The chain combines TRBV19 with TRBJ2-7, with D uncertain. Between the trimmed V and J ends, which lost 6 bases and 3 bases, there was a span of 9 bases. CDR3 length: 12 residues. Germline V gene data show CDR1 as LNHDA and CDR2 as SQIVND (reference sequence).

The rearrangement links TRBV5-4 to TRBJ2-1, with unresolved D. V gave up 0 bases and J gave up 0 bases, with 7 bases separating them. Germline CDR1 is SGHNT and CDR2 is YYREEE (reference sequence). The CDR3 is 15 residues long. DNA for the CDR3: TGTGCCAGCAGCTTGGGACTCTTCTCCTACAATGAGCAGTTCTTC. This encodes CASSLGLFSYNEQFF.

The rearrangement joins TRBV9 to TRBJ1-4, with a weak D call TRBD1 (5 bases). Germline loops: CDR1 SGDLS, CDR2 YYNGEE. The CDR3 length is 15 residues. V shed 0 bases and J shed 1 base, with 7 bases lying between them. The CDR3 region is CASSVGGETNEKLFF. The CDR3 coding sequence is TGTGCCAGCAGCGTAGGGGGGGAAACTAATGAAAAACTGTTTTTT.

J is TRBJ2-3 and V is TRBV27; D not resolved. The V gene's germline CDR1 is MNHEY and CDR2 SMNVEV (reference sequence). V dropped 6 bases and J dropped 4 bases, with 17 bases sitting between them. This CDR3 spans 15 amino acids. This CDR3 reads CASSRGRTYPDTQYF. The CDR3 nucleotides read TGTGCCAGCAGCCGTGGGCGTACTTACCCAGATACGCAGTATTTT.

The gene calls are TRBV7-2 and TRBJ2-7, with 7 bases lining up with TRBD2. V was pared by 1 base and J by 3 bases, with 6 bases of the junction left unmatched. The CDR3 is 15 amino acids. Germline assignment: CDR1 SGHTA and CDR2 FQGNSA. The CDR3: CASSLGGLADYEQYF. The CDR3, as DNA: TGTGCCAGCAGCTTAGGAGGTCTAGCGGACTACGAGCAGTACTTC.

The chain carries TRBV19 and TRBJ1-2, with 9 bases lining up with TRBD1. V lost 9 bases to trimming and J lost 7 bases; unmatched junction nucleotides: 12. This CDR3 spans 14 amino acids. The germline V gene encodes CDR1 LNHDA and CDR2 SQIVND (reference sequence). In DNA, the CDR3 is TGTGCCAGCTCGGGCGGGACAGGGACCGGTGGCTACACCTTC. It is translated as CASSGGTGTGGYTF.

Only a few counts were recorded for this clone. This sequence joins TRBV6-4 and TRBJ2-2; D not certain. This CDR3 has 13 amino acids. V gave up 0 bases and J gave up 4 bases, with 3 bases separating them. Germline CDR1 MRHNA, CDR2 SNTAGT. The CDR3 DNA reads TGTGCCAGCAGTGACTCTAGCACCGGGGAGCTGTTTTTT. It codes for CASSDSSTGELFF.

This clone was recorded once. The V and J genes are TRBV5-1 and TRBJ2-1; 10 bases map to TRBD2. Trimming removed 4 bases from V and 0 bases from J; junction bases left unmatched: 4. This CDR3 region has 16 residues. Germline CDR1 reads SGHRS; CDR2 reads YFSETQ. The CDR3 bases are TGCGCCAGCAGCCCACCTAGCGGGAGCTCCTACAATGAGCAGTTCTTC. This translates into CASSPPSGSSYNEQFF.

The genes are TRBV28 and TRBJ2-6; D not certain. CDR3 length equals 16 residues. The ends were cut back, 4 bases at V and 0 bases at J, with 10 bases in the middle. Germline values: CDR1 MDHEN, CDR2 SYDVKM. Here the CDR3 reads CASSSPDISGANVLTF. CDR3 nucleotide sequence: TGTGCCAGCAGTTCCCCAGACATCTCTGGGGCCAACGTCCTGACTTTC.

The rearrangement links TRBV14 to TRBJ2-3; no clear D. The CDR3 loop spans 12 amino acids. CDR1 and CDR2 (germline): SGHDN, FVKESK. With 8 bases removed from V and 2 bases from J, the gap between germline ends came to 8 bases. Written as DNA, the CDR3 is TGTGCCAGCCTTGGAGTCACAGATACGCAGTATTTT. Amino acid sequence: CASLGVTDTQYF.

The chain has TRBV9 and TRBJ2-5, with D tentatively TRBD1 (6 bases). The germline gives CDR1 SGDLS, CDR2 YYNGEE. The CDR3 length is 17 residues. Trimming stripped 1 base from V and 2 bases from J, with 18 bases between. The CDR3 loop is CASSVSPGTPQQETQYF. The CDR3 DNA is TGTGCCAGCAGCGTAAGTCCCGGGACACCCCAGCAAGAGACCCAGTACTTC. Full variable domain (outside the CDR3, taken from reference TRBV9 and TRBJ2-5): DSGVTQTPKHLITATGQRVTLRCSPRSGDLSVYWYQQSLDQGLQFLIQYYNGEERAKGNILERFSAQQFPDLHSELNLSSLELGDSALYFCASSVSPGTPQQETQYFGPGTRLLVL.

The V call is TRBV13, the J call TRBJ2-7; perhaps TRBD1 as D (6 bases). This CDR3 is built from 16 residues. The germline V gene has CDR1 PRHDT and CDR2 FYEKMQ (reference sequence). Trimming took 2 bases from V and 2 from J, leaving 16 bases between them. The CDR3 coding sequence is TGTGCCAGCAGCTTACAACGACAGGAACGTACCTACGAGCAGTACTTC. This codes for CASSLQRQERTYEQYF. The whole variable domain, remainder taken from reference TRBV13 and TRBJ2-7, is AAGVIQSPRHLIKEKRETATLKCYPIPRHDTVYWYQQGPGQDPQFLISFYEKMQSDKGSIPDRFSAQQFSDYHSELNMSSLELGDSALYFCASSLQRQERTYEQYFGPGTRLTVT.

The chain is built from TRBV30 and TRBJ1-4; 11 nucleotides match TRBD1. Trimming at V came to 5 bases and at J to 8 bases, leaving 4 bases not matched to a gene. Germline values: CDR1 GTSNPN, CDR2 SVGIG (reference sequence). The CDR3 consists of 13 residues. The CDR3: CAWGRDRGEKLFF. CDR3 nucleotides: TGTGCCTGGGGCCGGGACAGGGGGGAAAAACTGTTTTTT.

The chain carries TRBV27 and TRBJ2-1; D might be TRBD1 (5 bases). V was clipped by 3 bases and J by 10 bases, with 10 bases between them. CDR3 length: 12 amino acids. The germline CDR1 and CDR2 sequences are MNHEY and SMNVEV (reference sequence). This chain's CDR3 is CASSFREREQFF. CDR3 DNA sequence: TGTGCCAGCAGTTTCAGGGAACGGGAGCAGTTCTTC.

This chain joins TRBV2 and TRBJ1-5; D is unclear. Trimming stripped 4 bases from V and 7 bases from J, with 20 bases between. Germline lookup yields CDR1 SNHLY and CDR2 FYNNEI. This CDR3 contains 16 residues. The CDR3 region is CASSVFGSGIGQPQHF. The CDR3 DNA reads TGTGCCAGCAGTGTATTTGGGTCGGGAATTGGGCAGCCCCAGCATTTT.

The chain employs TRBV29-1 and TRBJ1-2; 9 nucleotides agree with TRBD1. The CDR3 runs to 14 residues. Germline lookup yields CDR1 SQVTM and CDR2 ANQGSEA. V was pared by 7 bases and J by 8 bases, with 14 bases of the junction left unmatched. The CDR3, as DNA: TGCAGCGCCCTGGGACAGGGAGGAGTGTGGGGCTACACCTTC. Translating it yields CSALGQGGVWGYTF. The full variable domain, its missing parts supplied by reference TRBV29-1 and TRBJ1-2, is SAVISQKPSRDICQRGTSLTIQCQVDSQVTMMFWYRQQPGQSLTLIATANQGSEATYESGFVIDKFPISRPNLTFSTLTVSNMSPEDSSIYLCSALGQGGVWGYTFGSGTRLTVV.

This clone has a single count. The chain joins TRBV18 to TRBJ1-2; D is ambiguous. Germline V gene lookup returns CDR1 KGHSH and CDR2 LQKENI. CDR3 length: 15 amino acids. V was cut by 3 bases and J by 5 bases, with 16 bases left in between. The CDR3 spells CASSPRTNLEYGYTF. As DNA, the CDR3 is TGTGCCAGCTCACCTCGGACTAACCTTGAATATGGCTACACCTTC.

The chain carries TRBV6-5 and TRBJ2-3; possibly TRBD2 for D (6 bases). This CDR3 region has 14 residues. Germline CDR1 MNHEY, CDR2 SVGAGI. V lost 2 bases, J lost 4 bases, and 10 bases lay in between. The CDR3 DNA reads as TGTGCCAGCAGTTACATTAGCGGATCAGATACGCAGTATTTT. Residues: CASSYISGSDTQYF.